The 24 T cell receptor beta chains given below trace back to one sample, sequenced in a study of blood T cells in healthy people across ages. Then a second PCR, running roughly 6 to 11 cycles, was carried out with a sample-barcoded 5' primer and a J-beta primer mix. Each CDR3 protein is one row after TCRdb ran MiXCR on the 5' RACE reads. The sample includes about 1 million distinct CDR3 sequences, under 55% seen only once; the top ten take approximately 17%. Sequenced input: blood. The receptors here all came from a woman between 55 and 75 years old in good health.

This clonotype has a single count. A read error may account for a junction end that differs from germline. This chain connects TRBV29-1 to TRBJ1-2; TRBD1 matches 7 bases. CDR1 is SQVTM, CDR2 ANQGSEA, per germline. This CDR3 comprises 13 residues. As DNA, the CDR3 is TGCAGCGTCGCCGGGACAGATAACTATGACTACACCTTC. As protein: CSVAGTDNYDYTF.

This clonotype showed up just a few times. The chain links TRBV6-1 to TRBJ1-2; no clear D. With 5 bases removed from V and 0 bases from J, the gap between germline ends came to 13 bases. This CDR3 comprises 15 residues. Looked up from germline, CDR1 is MNHNS and CDR2 is SASEGT. DNA of the CDR3: TGTGCCAGCAGTCTTAATAAAAGGGCTAACTATGGCTACACCTTC. This sequence encodes CASSLNKRANYGYTF.

This clonotype was picked up one time. The chain links TRBV28 to TRBJ1-4, with D perhaps matching TRBD1 (5 bases). The V end lost 5 bases, the J end lost 7 bases, and 14 bases lay between the germline ends. This CDR3 has 14 amino acids. Per the germline V gene, CDR1 is MDHEN and CDR2 is SYDVKM. Here the CDR3 reads CASSPPTRGEKLFF. CDR3 DNA sequence: TGTGCCAGCAGTCCCCCGACTAGGGGTGAAAAACTGTTTTTT.

This clonotype was found a few times. The gene calls are TRBV20-1 and TRBJ2-7; 11 positions match TRBD2. Germline CDR1 DFQATT, CDR2 SNEGSKA (reference sequence). The V segment lost 4 bases and the J segment 7 bases; nucleotides outside the gene matches: 9. The CDR3 contains 14 residues. The CDR3, as DNA: TGCAGTGCTAACCCCCTAGCGGGAGGCTATGAGCAGTACTTC. This translates into CSANPLAGGYEQYF.

There are a few counts of this clonotype. The V and J genes are TRBV12-3 or TRBV12-4 and TRBJ2-3, with D uncertain. This CDR3 contains 12 residues. V lost 6 bases and J lost 2, with 6 bases in between. The CDR3 is CASSHITDTQYF. The CDR3 coding sequence is TGTGCCAGCAGCCATATCACAGATACGCAGTATTTT.

In DNA form, the CDR3 reads TGCGCCAGCAGCTTGTCCAGAGACACCCATACATACAATGAGCAGTTCTTC. This codes for CASSLSRDTHTYNEQFF. V gene TRBV5-1 combines with J gene TRBJ2-1; D gene uncertain. V was shortened by 1 base and J by 4 bases, with 18 bases between the two germline ends. The length of the CDR3 is 17 residues. The germline gives CDR1 SGHRS, CDR2 YFSETQ.

Concerning this clonotype: This sequence may be a read error, since a much larger clone differs from it by one base. The chain uses TRBV6-5 and TRBJ2-7; D possibly corresponds to TRBD1 (5 bases). The germline CDR1 and CDR2 sequences are MNHEY and SVGAGI. This CDR3 is built from 11 residues. CDR3 loop: CASSRWGERYF. The CDR3 DNA reads TGTGCCAGCAGCCGTTGGGGCGAGCGGTACTTC.

This clonotype was seen a single time. V is TRBV5-6 and J is TRBJ1-6; D is uncertain. Germline assignment: CDR1 SGHDT and CDR2 YYEEEE. Trimming left V 4 bases short and J 7 bases short, with 12 bases between. The CDR3 contains 14 residues. CDR3 coding DNA: TGTGCCAGCAGCCATGGAAGGGTCAATTCACCCCTCCACTTT. Translation gives CASSHGRVNSPLHF.

The CDR3 protein is CASSQGLAGGLNEQFF. Written as DNA, the CDR3 is TGTGCCAGCAGCCAGGGACTAGCGGGAGGGTTAAATGAGCAGTTCTTC. The chain couples TRBV25-1 to TRBJ2-1, with TRBD2 identical over 16 bases. The CDR3 runs 16 residues. V dropped 6 bases and J dropped 7; count of bases not matched to a gene: 6. The germline CDR1 and CDR2 sequences are MGHDK and SYGVNS. Drawing the rest from reference TRBV25-1 and TRBJ2-1, the complete variable domain is EADIYQTPRYLVIGTGKKITLECSQTMGHDKMYWYQQDPGMELHLIHYSYGVNSTEKGDLSSESTVSRIRTEHFPLTLESARPSHTSQYLCASSQGLAGGLNEQFFGPGTRLTVL.

At least ten counts were recorded for this clonotype. The J gene is TRBJ2-5, the V gene TRBV4-2; D remains ambiguous. V lost 1 base and J 5 bases, leaving 5 bases between the germline ends. The germline CDR1 and CDR2 sequences are LGHNA and YNFKEQ. The CDR3 loop spans 12 amino acids. The CDR3 sequence: CASSQGTETQYF. CDR3 DNA sequence: TGTGCCAGCAGCCAAGGGACGGAGACCCAGTACTTC.

The J gene is TRBJ2-1, the V gene TRBV6-4; TRBD1 agrees at 9 bases. V shed 4 bases and J 9 bases; nucleotides not matched to a gene: 4. Germline CDR1 reads MRHNA; CDR2 reads SNTAGT. The CDR3 length is 13 residues. The CDR3 DNA follows: TGTGCCAGCAGTGGGACAGGGGAGGGTGAGCAGTTCTTC. This gives the protein CASSGTGEGEQFF.

The V gene is TRBV9, the J gene TRBJ2-1, with 13 bases lining up with TRBD2. V was clipped by 0 bases and J by 1 base; unmatched bases: 1. The germline CDR1 and CDR2 sequences are SGDLS and YYNGEE. The CDR3 is 17 residues long. The CDR3 DNA is TGTGCCAGCAGCGTAGGACTAGCGGGGGGTTCCTACAATGAGCAGTTCTTC. It codes for CASSVGLAGGSYNEQFF.

The rearrangement joins TRBV20-1 to TRBJ2-5, with no clear D. Trimming shortened V by 4 bases and J by 4 bases, and 16 bases separated the two germline ends. The germline V gene encodes CDR1 DFQATT and CDR2 SNEGSKA (reference sequence). The CDR3 totals 14 residues. The CDR3 bases are TGCAGTGCTAAAGCAGTAGCACCACCAGAGACCCAGTACTTC. Amino acids: CSAKAVAPPETQYF.

The J gene is TRBJ2-1, the V gene TRBV19; maybe TRBD2 (6 bases). Germline V gene data show CDR1 as LNHDA and CDR2 as SQIVND (reference sequence). This CDR3 comprises 14 residues. The ends were cut back, 1 base at V and 7 bases at J, with 11 bases in the middle. The CDR3 is CASSIAGEVNEQFF. The CDR3 DNA is TGTGCCAGTAGTATAGCGGGAGAAGTGAATGAGCAGTTCTTC. The variable domain in full, with the rest retrieved from reference TRBV19 and TRBJ2-1, is DGGITQSPKYLFRKEGQNVTLSCEQNLNHDAMYWYRQDPGQGLRLIYYSQIVNDFQKGDIAEGYSVSREKKESFPLTVTSAQKNPTAFYLCASSIAGEVNEQFFGPGTRLTVL.

Turning to this clonotype: An end of the junction differs from the germline gene, which may be a read error. The chain links TRBV6-1 to TRBJ2-1; D call uncertain. CDR1 is MNHNS and CDR2 is SASEGT in the germline V gene. The CDR3 is 14 amino acids. CDR3 sequence reads: CASSGFGLGNKQFF. CDR3 nucleotide sequence: TGTGCCAGCAGTGGGTTTGGGCTCGGCAATAAGCAGTTCTTC.

The rearrangement links TRBV6-5 to TRBJ2-5; D is perhaps TRBD1 or TRBD2 (5 bases each). V lost 7 bases, J lost 12 bases, and 18 bases lay in between. Germline CDR1 MNHEY, CDR2 SVGAGI. The CDR3 contains 12 residues. The CDR3 reads CASKGRSLIEYF. CDR3 bases: TGTGCCAGCAAGGGACGAAGCCTGATAGAGTACTTC.

The J gene is TRBJ1-2, the V gene TRBV11-2; D gene ambiguous. The CDR3 has 13 amino acids. V was trimmed by 5 bases and J by 7 bases, leaving 14 bases between them. The germline CDR1 and CDR2 sequences are SGHAT and FQNNGV. CDR3 nucleotides: TGTGCCAGCAGCGAAATGACGGTCTTTGGCTACACCTTC. It is translated as CASSEMTVFGYTF. The entire variable domain, with the rest obtained from reference TRBV11-2 and TRBJ1-2, is as follows: EAGVAQSPRYKIIEKRQSVAFWCNPISGHATLYWYQQILGQGPKLLIQFQNNGVVDDSQLPKDRFSAERLKGVDSTLKIQPAKLEDSAVYLCASSEMTVFGYTFGSGTRLTVV.

The chain links TRBV7-9 to TRBJ2-2, with 8 bases lining up with TRBD2. V gave up 5 bases and J gave up 4 bases; unmatched junction bases: 6. Germline-derived CDR1 and CDR2 are SEHNR and FQNEAQ (reference sequence). The CDR3 loop spans 15 amino acids. The CDR3 region is CASSLWTSPTGELFF. The DNA for the CDR3 is TGTGCCAGCAGCCTCTGGACTAGCCCCACCGGGGAGCTGTTTTTT.

This clonotype was recorded once. J is TRBJ2-1 and V is TRBV13; the D gene is possibly TRBD1 (5 bases). CDR3 length: 17 amino acids. Trimming shortened V by 0 bases and J by 3 bases, and 15 bases separated the two germline ends. CDR1 and CDR2 (germline): PRHDT, FYEKMQ (reference sequence). The CDR3 nucleotides are TGTGCCAGCAGCTTAGGCCTTCAGGGTACGGTCTACAATGAGCAGTTCTTC. As protein: CASSLGLQGTVYNEQFF.

The CDR3 loop is CASTTGATVDTQYF. In DNA form, the CDR3 reads TGTGCCAGCACCACGGGGGCAACGGTCGATACGCAGTATTTT. This sequence joins TRBV6-6 and TRBJ2-3; D possibly matches TRBD1 or TRBD2 (6 bases each). V lost 7 bases and J 6 bases, leaving 17 bases between the germline ends. This CDR3 comprises 14 residues. CDR1 and CDR2 (germline): MNHNY, SVGAGI (reference sequence).

The chain is built from TRBV30 and TRBJ2-7; the D gene is possibly TRBD2 (5 bases). From germline, CDR1 is GTSNPN and CDR2 SVGIG (reference sequence). Trimming cost V 0 bases and J 4 bases, with 10 bases left between them. The CDR3 length is 13 residues. The CDR3 sequence: CAWSVSRRYEQYF. CDR3 bases: TGTGCCTGGAGTGTAAGTCGGAGGTACGAGCAGTACTTC.

This chain uses TRBV6-6 with TRBJ2-4, with D perhaps TRBD1 (6 bases). The germline CDR1 and CDR2 sequences are MNHNY and SVGAGI (reference sequence). There are 15 residues in the CDR3. V lost 4 bases to trimming and J lost 5 bases, with 15 bases between them. This CDR3 reads CASSSLQGPQNIQYF. The CDR3 DNA reads TGTGCCAGCAGTTCCCTACAGGGTCCTCAAAACATTCAGTACTTC.

This clonotype turned up a few times. CDR3 in amino acids: CSAQGAGNSPLHF. The CDR3 DNA is TGCAGCGCACAGGGGGCGGGAAATTCACCCCTCCACTTT. The chain employs TRBV29-1 and TRBJ1-6; 9 positions match TRBD1. The CDR3 totals 13 residues. The V gene end was trimmed by 7 bases and the J gene end by 7 bases; junction bases not matched to a gene: 5. CDR1 is SQVTM, CDR2 ANQGSEA, per germline.

V usage is TRBV12-3 or TRBV12-4 and J usage is TRBJ2-7, with 10 nucleotides matching TRBD1. V dropped 5 bases and J dropped 7; count of bases not matched to a gene: 8. The CDR3 contains 14 residues. CDR3: CASSLVTGGNEQYF. The CDR3 DNA reads TGTGCCAGCAGTCTAGTGACAGGGGGCAATGAGCAGTACTTC.